This T cell receptor beta chain was identified during a study of identical twins (dated by TCRdb to between 2015 and 2016). For the study in its entirety: The study deep-sequenced TCR alpha and beta repertoires from monozygotic twins, unrelated adults of various ages and cord blood to test whether fetal clonotypes persist. Replicate twin experiments were performed at different times using different library preparation protocols to rule out contamination.

Points the paper makes about the study in general: Compared with coincidental sharing between unrelated individuals, out-of-frame TCR alpha sequences shared between twins showed an excess of sequences with low generation probability. Invariant T cells such as MAIT and iNKT could partly confound zero-insertion analyses, though diverse VJ usage argued against this for most clonotypes. Conclusions relied on cross-sectional statistical analysis, since the same donors could not be followed over many years. Excess twin sharing in beta out-of-frame sequences was weaker because fewer shared sequences lowered the signal-to-noise ratio. In monozygotic twins, out-of-frame TCR alpha sharing was systematically underestimated by recombination models, although the models agreed with sharing between unrelated individuals. Fewer insertions were carried by abundant cord blood beta clonotypes, a similar but weaker trend appeared in young adult naive repertoires, and no such trend appeared in memory repertoires.

The germline V gene supplies CDR1 SGHDN and CDR2 FVKESK. The CDR3 measures 17 amino acids from cysteine to phenylalanine. Of all the DNA, just the CDR3 is kept, 51 bases in frame from base 1. Trimming takes 2 bases off V and 1 base off J; junction bases not matched to a gene: 5. The library was produced with 5' RACE. Sequencer: Illumina HiSeq 2000. Template switching introduced a universal primer binding site; the final cDNA contained a unique molecular identifier, enabling accurate counting of TCR cDNA molecules. Specific primers in the conserved constant-segment region were used to synthesize first-strand cDNA for the TCR alpha and beta chains. To control for contamination, each cDNA library was double barcoded with a SMART-Mk sample barcode plus Illumina barcodes. Two successive PCR steps introduced TruSeq adapter sequences along with Illumina sample barcodes. Sequencing of the TCR alpha and beta cDNA libraries was done on the Illumina HiSeq platform using custom primers. The published analysis was carried out like this. Raw reads were processed with MiGEC to extract unique molecular identifiers, and MiXCR was used to determine CDR3 positions. For each individual, recombination models were inferred using an EM algorithm with the repgenHMM and IGoR tools. Shared clonotypes were analyzed with the tcR package in R, and sharing was normalized by the product of cloneset sizes. To study raw recombination without the effects of thymic and clonal selection, out-of-frame nonproductive sequences were analyzed. TCRdb ran its own pipeline on the public reads, namely fastp trimming at Q25 and MiXCR clone calling, and kept in-frame beta chains. Entries that share a CDR3 protein sequence are merged under the most common genes and DNA. TCRdb's processing, not the authors' own work, is the source of the V and J calls. Across this sample there are around 1.7 million distinct CDR3 sequences, with around a third seen only once. The ten most abundant clones make up around 0.3% of the sample.

This clonotype was counted between two and nine times. Its antigen remains unidentified. One base away there is no much larger clone; base qualities are not given. Only healthy Caucasian donors were included. The sequenced sample was cord blood. This clonotype was obtained from a newborn girl in good health. The receptor chain draws on TRBV14 and TRBJ2-1, and TRBD2 matches 10 of the central bases. The DNA is TGTGCCAGCAGCCAAAAAATAGCGGGAGGTTCCTACAATGAGCAGTTCTTC. The resulting protein is CASSQKIAGGSYNEQFF.